This T cell receptor beta chain was obtained from a study of cytomegalovirus exposure and HLA in healthy donors. V shed 2 bases, J shed 4 bases, and the junction held 6 bases outside the gene matches. Germline V gene sequence: CDR1 SGHRS, CDR2 YFSETQ. The CDR3 runs to 15 residues. Primers for the PCR totalled 60 Vbeta and 13 Jbeta. Only in-frame clones appear in the TCRdb table, and some are missing; sequencing was by immunoSEQ multiplex PCR. The sample lists around 200,000 clones; around four fifths were seen once. The sample consisted of PBMCs. This clonotype was sampled from a woman between 35 and 50 years old in good health and CMV-seronegative. This chain joins TRBV5-1 and TRBJ2-7; 10 nucleotides match TRBD1. The CDR3 is CASSLQPGQGYEQYF. CDR3 nucleotides: TGCGCCAGCAGCTTACAGCCGGGACAGGGGTACGAGCAGTACTTC.